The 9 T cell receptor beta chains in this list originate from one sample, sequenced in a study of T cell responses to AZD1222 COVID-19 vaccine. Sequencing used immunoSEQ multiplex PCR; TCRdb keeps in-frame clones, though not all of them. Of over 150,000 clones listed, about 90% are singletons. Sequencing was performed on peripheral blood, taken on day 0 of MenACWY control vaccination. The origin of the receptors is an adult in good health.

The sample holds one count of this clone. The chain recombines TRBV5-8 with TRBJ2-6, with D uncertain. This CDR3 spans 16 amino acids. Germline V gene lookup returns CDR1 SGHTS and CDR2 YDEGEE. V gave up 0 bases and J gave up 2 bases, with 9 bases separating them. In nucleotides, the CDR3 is TGTGCCAGCAGCTTGGAAAAGTTAGCTGGGGCCAACGTCCTGACTTTC. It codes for CASSLEKLAGANVLTF.

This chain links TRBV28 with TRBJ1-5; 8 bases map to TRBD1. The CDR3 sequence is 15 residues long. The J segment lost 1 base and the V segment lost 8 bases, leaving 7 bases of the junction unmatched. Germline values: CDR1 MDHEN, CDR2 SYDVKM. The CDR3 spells CASGPRGLSNQPQHF. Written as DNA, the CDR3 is TGTGCCAGCGGGCCCAGGGGGCTAAGCAATCAGCCCCAGCATTTT.

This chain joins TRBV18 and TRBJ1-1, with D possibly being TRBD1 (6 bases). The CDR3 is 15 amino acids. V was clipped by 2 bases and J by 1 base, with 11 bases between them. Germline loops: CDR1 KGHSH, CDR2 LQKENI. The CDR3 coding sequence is TGTGCCAGCTCACCAGTGACAGGATCGAACACTGAAGCTTTCTTT. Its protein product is CASSPVTGSNTEAFF.

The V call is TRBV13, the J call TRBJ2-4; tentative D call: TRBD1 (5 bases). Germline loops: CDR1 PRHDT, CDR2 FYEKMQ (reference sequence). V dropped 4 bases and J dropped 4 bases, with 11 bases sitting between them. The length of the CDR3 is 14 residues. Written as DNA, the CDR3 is TGTGCCAGCAGCTCTCGCGACAGAAAAAACATTCAGTACTTC. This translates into CASSSRDRKNIQYF.

The CDR3 loop is CAWSPGRGRVRRVDHEQFF. DNA for the CDR3: TGTGCCTGGAGTCCCGGGAGGGGGCGCGTCCGGCGGGTTGACCATGAGCAGTTCTTC. This chain joins TRBV30 and TRBJ2-1; D is possibly TRBD2 (8 bases). Deletions cut 2 bases from V and 8 bases from J, with 31 bases between. This CDR3 contains 19 residues. CDR1 is GTSNPN and CDR2 is SVGIG in the germline V gene (reference sequence).

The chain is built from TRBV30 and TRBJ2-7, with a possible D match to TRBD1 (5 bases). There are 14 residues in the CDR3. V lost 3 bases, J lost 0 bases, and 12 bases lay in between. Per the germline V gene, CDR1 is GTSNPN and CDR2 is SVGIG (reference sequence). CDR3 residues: CAWRAGWDSYEQYF. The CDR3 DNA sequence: TGTGCCTGGAGAGCAGGGTGGGACTCCTACGAGCAGTACTTC.

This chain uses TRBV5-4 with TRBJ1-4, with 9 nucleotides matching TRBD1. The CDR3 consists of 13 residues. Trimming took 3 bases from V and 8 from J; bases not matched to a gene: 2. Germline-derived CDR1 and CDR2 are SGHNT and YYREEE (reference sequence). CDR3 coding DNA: TGTGCCAGCAGCTGGGGGACAGGGGAAAAACTGTTTTTT. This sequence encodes CASSWGTGEKLFF.

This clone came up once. The CDR3 bases are TGTGCCAGCAGCCAAAGCCCCTCCGGCAATGAGCAGTTCTTC. Its translation is CASSQSPSGNEQFF. This chain connects TRBV11-1 to TRBJ2-1; D ambiguous. V lost 5 bases and J 6 bases, leaving 14 bases between the germline ends. CDR3 size: 14 residues. CDR1 SGHAT and CDR2 FQDESV come from the germline V gene (reference sequence).

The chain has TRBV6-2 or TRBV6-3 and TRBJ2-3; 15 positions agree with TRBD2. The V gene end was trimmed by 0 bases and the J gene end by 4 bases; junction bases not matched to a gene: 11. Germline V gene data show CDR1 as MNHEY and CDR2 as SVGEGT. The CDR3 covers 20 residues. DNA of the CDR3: TGTGCCAGCAGTTACTCAGGGACTAGCGGGAGGAATAGCGGCCCAGATACGCAGTATTTT. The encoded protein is CASSYSGTSGRNSGPDTQYF.